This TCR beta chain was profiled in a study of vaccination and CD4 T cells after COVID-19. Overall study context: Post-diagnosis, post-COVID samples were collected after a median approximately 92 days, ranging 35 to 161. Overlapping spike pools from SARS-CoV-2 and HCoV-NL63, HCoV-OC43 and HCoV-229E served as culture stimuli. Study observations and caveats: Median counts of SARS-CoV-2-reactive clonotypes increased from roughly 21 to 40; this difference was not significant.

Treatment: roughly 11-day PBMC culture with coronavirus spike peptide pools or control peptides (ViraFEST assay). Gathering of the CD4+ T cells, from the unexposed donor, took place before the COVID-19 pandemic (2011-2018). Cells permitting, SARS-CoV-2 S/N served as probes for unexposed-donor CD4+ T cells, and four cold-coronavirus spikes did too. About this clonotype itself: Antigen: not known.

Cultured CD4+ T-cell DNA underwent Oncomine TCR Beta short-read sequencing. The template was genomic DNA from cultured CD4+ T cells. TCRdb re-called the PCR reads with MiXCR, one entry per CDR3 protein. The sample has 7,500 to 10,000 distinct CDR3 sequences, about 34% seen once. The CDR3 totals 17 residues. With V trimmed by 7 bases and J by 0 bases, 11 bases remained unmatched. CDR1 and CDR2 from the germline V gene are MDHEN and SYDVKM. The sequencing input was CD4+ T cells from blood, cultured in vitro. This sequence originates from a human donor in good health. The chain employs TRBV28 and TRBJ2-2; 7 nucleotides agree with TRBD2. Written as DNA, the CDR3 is TGTGCCAGCACCCCCCCTTGGGGGGGGACGAACACCGGGGAGCTGTTTTTT. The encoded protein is CASTPPWGGTNTGELFF.